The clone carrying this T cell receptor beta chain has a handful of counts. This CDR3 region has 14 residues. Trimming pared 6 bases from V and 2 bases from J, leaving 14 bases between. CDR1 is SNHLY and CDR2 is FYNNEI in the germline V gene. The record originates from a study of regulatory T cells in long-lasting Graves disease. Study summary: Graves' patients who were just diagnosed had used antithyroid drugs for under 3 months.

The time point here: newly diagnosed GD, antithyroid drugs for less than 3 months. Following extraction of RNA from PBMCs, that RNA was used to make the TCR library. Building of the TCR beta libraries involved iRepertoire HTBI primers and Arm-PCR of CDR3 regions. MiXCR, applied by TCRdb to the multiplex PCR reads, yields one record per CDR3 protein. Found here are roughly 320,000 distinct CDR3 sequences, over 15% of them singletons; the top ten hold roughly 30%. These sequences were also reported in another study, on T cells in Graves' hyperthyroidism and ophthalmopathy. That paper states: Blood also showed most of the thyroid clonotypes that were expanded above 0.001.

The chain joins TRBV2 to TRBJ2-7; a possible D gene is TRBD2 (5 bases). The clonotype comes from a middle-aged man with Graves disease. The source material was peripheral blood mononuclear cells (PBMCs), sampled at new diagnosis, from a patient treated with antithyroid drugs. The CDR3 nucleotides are TGTGCCAGCAGGCCTACTAGTGGGGCCTACGAGCAGTACTTC. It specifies CASRPTSGAYEQYF.